The 9 T cell receptor beta chains below all came from one sample that was sequenced in a study of regulatory T cells. The PCR used 52 TRBV and 13 TRBJ primers. The table came from immunoSEQ multiplex PCR; TCRdb's copy has only in-frame clones and leaves some out. The data contain about 17,000 clones, roughly 90% of them singletons. The sample was CD8+ T cells sorted from blood. The receptors here all came from a person aged 18 to 30 with CD3G deficiency.

The chain combines TRBV5-1 with TRBJ2-3, with D uncertain. The CDR3 extends over 16 amino acids. Germline lookup yields CDR1 SGHRS and CDR2 YFSETQ. The V end was cut by 0 bases, the J end by 1 base, with 12 bases between. CDR3 sequence: CASSLGRGPGTDTQYF. CDR3 bases: TGCGCCAGCAGCTTGGGTCGCGGCCCGGGCACAGATACGCAGTATTTT.

This sequence joins TRBV6-1 and TRBJ2-7; unclear D gene. The CDR3 is 11 residues long. Germline V gene sequence: CDR1 MNHNS, CDR2 SASEGT. The V and J ends lost 7 bases and 2 bases respectively, with 6 bases between them. The CDR3 sequence is CASIKTYEQYF. The CDR3 region has the DNA TGTGCCAGCATAAAGACCTACGAGCAGTACTTC.

The chain is built from TRBV2 and TRBJ2-3; a weak D match, TRBD1 (6 bases). Germline lookup yields CDR1 SNHLY and CDR2 FYNNEI. The CDR3 is 16 residues long. V was trimmed by 3 bases and J by 2 bases, leaving 15 bases between them. DNA for the CDR3: TGTGCCAGCAGTGATCAGACAGGCACCCTCACAGATACGCAGTATTTT. It translates to CASSDQTGTLTDTQYF.

This chain links TRBV10-1 with TRBJ1-2, with TRBD1 identical over 11 bases. This CDR3 has 15 amino acids. Unmatched junction bases numbered 5, after V lost 3 bases and J lost 5 bases. Germline CDR1 WNHNN, CDR2 SYGVQD (reference sequence). The CDR3 sequence is CASSDRDRGFYGYTF. The DNA of the CDR3 is TGCGCCAGCAGTGACAGGGACAGGGGGTTTTATGGCTACACCTTC.

The chain recombines TRBV2 with TRBJ1-6; no definite D call. V lost 2 bases to trimming and J lost 7 bases, with 21 bases between them. CDR1 SNHLY and CDR2 FYNNEI come from the germline V gene. The CDR3 loop spans 18 amino acids. The CDR3 is CASSESTTLMVENSPLHF. For the CDR3, the DNA is TGTGCCAGCAGTGAAAGTACGACGCTGATGGTAGAGAATTCACCCCTCCACTTT.

Sample share makes this clone medium-sized. CDR3 DNA sequence: TGTGCCAGTAGTATAGGGGGACAAGGGTCCCGGTTGAATCAGCCCCAGCATTTT. Translating gives CASSIGGQGSRLNQPQHF. The chain employs TRBV19 and TRBJ1-5; D might be TRBD1 (6 bases). CDR1 and CDR2 (germline): LNHDA, SQIVND (reference sequence). Trimming took 1 base from V and 4 from J, leaving 20 bases between them. The CDR3 is made up of 18 amino acids.

The chain uses TRBV19 and TRBJ1-1; 7 bases match TRBD1. V lost 4 bases and J lost 1; bases outside the gene matches: 3. CDR1 is LNHDA and CDR2 is SQIVND in the germline V gene (reference sequence). The length of the CDR3 is 14 residues. Written as DNA, the CDR3 is TGTGCCAGTAGTACCGGGACAGCGAACACTGAAGCTTTCTTT. Translating it yields CASSTGTANTEAFF.

The chain employs TRBV4-1 and TRBJ2-7; 7 bases align to TRBD2. The CDR3 is 17 amino acids. With 0 bases clipped from V and 1 base from J, the junction kept 9 bases outside the gene matches. CDR1 MGHRA and CDR2 YSYEKL come from the germline V gene. The CDR3 loop reads CASSQEGGGLKSYEQYF. The CDR3 bases are TGCGCCAGCAGCCAAGAGGGGGGGGGACTTAAATCCTACGAGCAGTACTTC.

The chain uses TRBV19 and TRBJ2-1, with 13 bases aligning to TRBD2. Germline CDR1 and CDR2: LNHDA and SQIVND (reference sequence). The V segment lost 4 bases and the J segment 5 bases; nucleotides outside the gene matches: 11. This CDR3 spans 18 amino acids. CDR3 DNA sequence: TGTGCCAGTAGTAAGCCTCCGACTAGCGGGGGGTGGCACAATGAGCAGTTCTTC. It is translated as CASSKPPTSGGWHNEQFF. The full variable domain, completed using reference TRBV19 and TRBJ2-1, is DGGITQSPKYLFRKEGQNVTLSCEQNLNHDAMYWYRQDPGQGLRLIYYSQIVNDFQKGDIAEGYSVSREKKESFPLTVTSAQKNPTAFYLCASSKPPTSGGWHNEQFFGPGTRLTVL.